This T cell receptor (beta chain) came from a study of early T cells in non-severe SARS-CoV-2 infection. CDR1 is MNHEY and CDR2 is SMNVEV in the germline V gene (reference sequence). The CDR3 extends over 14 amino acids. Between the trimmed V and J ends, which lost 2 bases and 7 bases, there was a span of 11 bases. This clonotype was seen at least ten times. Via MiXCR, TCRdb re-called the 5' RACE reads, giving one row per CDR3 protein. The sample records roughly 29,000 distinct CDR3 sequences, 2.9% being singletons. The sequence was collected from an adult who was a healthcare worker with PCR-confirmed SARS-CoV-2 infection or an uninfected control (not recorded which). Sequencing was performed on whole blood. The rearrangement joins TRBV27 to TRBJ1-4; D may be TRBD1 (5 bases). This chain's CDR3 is CASSLTGEGEKLFF. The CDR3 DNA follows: TGTGCCAGCAGTTTAACGGGGGAGGGTGAAAAACTGTTTTTT.